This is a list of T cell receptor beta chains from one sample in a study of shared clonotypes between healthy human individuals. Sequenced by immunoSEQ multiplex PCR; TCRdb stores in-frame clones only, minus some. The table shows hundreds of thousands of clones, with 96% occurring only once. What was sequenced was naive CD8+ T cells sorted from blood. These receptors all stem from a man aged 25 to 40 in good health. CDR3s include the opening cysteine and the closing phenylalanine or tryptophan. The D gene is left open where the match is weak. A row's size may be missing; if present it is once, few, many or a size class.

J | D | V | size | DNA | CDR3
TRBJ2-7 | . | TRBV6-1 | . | TGTGCCAGCGCAGGTCCGAGTGAATACGAGCAGTACTTC | CASAGPSEYEQYF
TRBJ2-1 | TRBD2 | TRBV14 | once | TGTGCCAGCAGCCATTCTCTTCCCGGGACTAGCAAGTTCTTC | CASSHSLPGTSKFF
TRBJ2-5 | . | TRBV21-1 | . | TGTGCCAGGCGTTCAGTGGGACAGGGGGACGTAGGGACCCAGTACTTC | CARRSVGQGDVGTQYF
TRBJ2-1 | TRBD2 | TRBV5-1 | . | TGCGCCAGCAGCTTGGGGCTAGCGGGAAATGGTGAGCAGTTCTTC | CASSLGLAGNGEQFF
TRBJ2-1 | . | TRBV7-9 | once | TGTGCCAGCAGCTTATCAGGACTGGAGGCTAGTGAGTTCTTC | CASSLSGLEASEFF
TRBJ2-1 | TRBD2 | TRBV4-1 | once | TGCGCCAGCAGCCATACGCCACACACCGGGACTAGCGGCTACAATGAGCAGTTCTTC | CASSHTPHTGTSGYNEQFF
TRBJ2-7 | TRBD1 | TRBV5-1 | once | TGCGCCAGCAGCTTGGGACAGGGACCCTACGAGCAGTACTTC | CASSLGQGPYEQYF
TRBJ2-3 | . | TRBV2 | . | TGTGCCAGCAGTGTCGGGTTAGCGAGCACAGATACGCAGTATTTT | CASSVGLASTDTQYF
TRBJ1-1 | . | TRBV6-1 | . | TGTGCCAGCAGTGAAGTGGAGGGGGTTCCTGAAGCTTTCTTT | CASSEVEGVPEAFF
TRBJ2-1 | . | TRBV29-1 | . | TGCAGCGTTGAACCTAGCATGAACATTTACAATGAGCAGTTCTTC | CSVEPSMNIYNEQFF
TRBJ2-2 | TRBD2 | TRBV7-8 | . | TGTGCCAGCAGCTTAGCAGGAGTATGGCGGGAGGGCGTCACCGGGGAGCTGTTTTTT | CASSLAGVWREGVTGELFF